This T cell receptor (beta chain) was retrieved from a study of cytomegalovirus exposure and HLA in healthy donors. Both 60 Vbeta primers and 13 Jbeta primers went into the PCR. Only in-frame clones appear in the TCRdb table, and some are missing; sequencing was by immunoSEQ multiplex PCR. Of approximately 180,000 clones in the sample, about 80% were seen once. The CDR3 has 16 amino acids. V trimming: 2 bases; J trimming: 8 bases; junction bases outside the gene matches: 8. Germline CDR1 and CDR2: MDHEN and SYDVKM. Sequencing was done on a sample of PBMCs. The chain carries TRBV28 and TRBJ2-3; TRBD2 agrees at 12 bases. This receptor was obtained from a woman aged 30 to 39 in good health and CMV-seropositive. The CDR3 bases are TGTGCCAGCAGTTTAAGGACTAGCGGGATGGGGGGTACGCAGTATTTT. This codes for CASSLRTSGMGGTQYF.